This T cell receptor (beta chain) derives from a study of regulatory T cells in long-lasting Graves disease (dated by TCRdb to about 2021). Regarding the research as a whole: Antithyroid drugs had been taken for less than 3 months by newly diagnosed Graves' disease patients. Peripheral blood TCR sequencing and RNA sequencing compared persistent Graves' disease patients with newly diagnosed Graves' disease patients. The study was registered as a clinical trial and conducted in China. TCR sequencing covered around 13 persistent and roughly 20 newly diagnosed Graves' disease patients, around 35 samples in total.

This clonotype was detected ten times or more. The clone's antigen remains unknown. The input lacks base qualities; no much larger clone sits a single base away. Results and caveats for the whole study, not just this receptor: More public clonotypes were shared among persistent patients (roughly 2,700) than among newly diagnosed patients (966). Sequencing and analysis were restricted to the TCR beta chain. The study examined only peripheral blood because the primary lesion, thyroid tissue, could not be accessed. Persistent disease showed preferential use of TRBV28, TRBJ1-2 and TRBJ2-5, whereas newly diagnosed disease favored TRBV20-1 and TRBJ2-1. As a limitation, the authors acknowledged that the small sample size may reduce accuracy. Lower TCR Shannon entropy and fewer highly expanded clones were observed in persistent Graves' disease patients than in newly diagnosed patients, which suggested clonal expansion.

Library generation was performed with multiplex PCR. Sequenced using an Illumina HiSeq 4000. TCR beta libraries were built with iRepertoire HTBI primers and Arm-PCR amplification of CDR3 regions. Gel purification was performed on PCR products prior to sequencing. The paper's processing steps were these. Gene usage analysis of CDR3 amino acid clonotypes used the roughly 60 TRBV and 11 to 15 TRBJ segments found across samples. Filtered high-quality paired reads were merged into contigs using COPE and FqMerger. BLAST was used to align contigs to the IMGT TRBV, TRBD and TRBJ reference genes, and CDR3 was defined following IMGT. Any clonotype with a frequency above 0.1% was classified as a highly expanded clone. Repertoire diversity was measured by Shannon entropy, and V-J evenness by the Gini coefficient. Public clonotypes were defined as clonotypes shared by more than one individual. TCRdb trimmed public reads at Q25 via fastp, called clones via MiXCR and kept in-frame beta chains. Rows merge per CDR3 protein into single entries with the most common DNA and genes. What appears here as the V and J calls and clone size reflects TCRdb's work, not the paper's. This sample comprises some 560,000 distinct CDR3 sequences, 16% of them detected only once. The ten largest clonotypes hold 20% to 30% of the sample.

The V and J ends are trimmed by 3 bases and 7 bases, leaving 9 bases between them. Counted from cysteine to phenylalanine, this CDR3 has 12 amino acids. Solely the CDR3 DNA is kept, with 36 bases framed from the first base. In the paper's terms, the time point label means: newly diagnosed GD, antithyroid drugs for less than 3 months. For both TCR sequencing and RNA sequencing, RNA was extracted from PBMCs in TRIzol. Graves' disease was diagnosed according to American Thyroid Association guidelines. Patients for the study were recruited at an endocrinology department in Xi'an, China. Each patient gave 7 to 9.5 milliliters of peripheral blood, collected in an EDTA anticoagulant tube. Ficoll Paque Plus density gradient separation was used to isolate PBMCs, and no additional T cell sorting was done. An Agilent 2100 Bioanalyzer and agarose gel were used to check RNA quality, while a NanoDrop 2000 measured RNA concentration.

The same data also went into a second study, on T cells in Graves' hyperthyroidism and ophthalmopathy. The second study reports: A patient counted as having stable Graves' hyperthyroidism if no progression to ophthalmopathy occurred over 18 months of follow-up. Hyperthyroidism patients were newly diagnosed, with disease duration under 2 months, and aged 18 to 65 years. Exclusion was applied to patients with uncontrolled infections, other autoimmune diseases, pregnancy or lactation. Diagnoses were established on the basis of clinical symptoms, serum thyroxine and TRAb, thyroid ultrasound, and orbital computed tomography. A first-round RT-PCR of the TCR CDR3 used the HTBI primer set with the Qiagen OneStep RT-PCR kit. Most expanded thyroid clonotypes (frequency above 0.001) were also found in blood, which suggests that blood repertoires may mirror thyroid immune responses. A 13 V-J signature model separated ophthalmopathy from stable hyperthyroidism, with approximately 87% sensitivity and roughly 82% specificity in cross-validation and 80%/75% in testing. In validation, the model predicted progression to ophthalmopathy with around 71% sensitivity and over 72% specificity, a median of 6.5 months before onset. To identify TCR V-J signatures that set the groups apart, the researchers used a discovery cohort of 100 or so patients, made up of under 50 with Graves' ophthalmopathy and about 60 with stable Graves' hyperthyroidism. Whether ophthalmopathy could be predicted prospectively was tested in an independent validation cohort made up of 18 to 20 hyperthyroidism patients plus 17 patients who later progressed to ophthalmopathy. The 100 discovery patients were divided at random into training and test sets in a 7:3 ratio. In addition, the study compared T-cell repertoires in thyroid tissue and in blood from about 6 Graves' hyperthyroidism patients. Following sampling, methimazole starting at 30 mg daily was given to hyperthyroidism patients, and high-dose intravenous methylprednisolone was given to ophthalmopathy patients. Libraries were constructed in a second round of multiplex PCR, after which size selection and purification were carried out. Libraries were sequenced paired-end with 100 bp reads on an Illumina HiSeq2000. Raw data were processed with SOAPnuke, discarding reads with adapters, uncalled bases, mean Phred below 15, or no exact constant-primer or identifier match. COPE v1.2.5 was used to merge the high-quality paired reads, and each unique nucleotide sequence was defined as a clonotype. MiTCR v1.1 was used to align clonotypes to the IMGT TRBV, TRBD and TRBJ reference segments. The analysis included only V-J combinations with a frequency above 0.0001, which together covered approximately 99% of the repertoires. A TCS score was defined as the ratio between F50 (clonal expansion) and ExV (chaos), using BLOSUM62-based TCRdist between CDR3 peptides within each V-J. Welch's t-statistics and random forest reduced some 510 V-J features to 13, which were used in a naive Bayes classifier (R e1071). Sample size was not statistically predetermined, and investigators were not blinded to group allocation. TCR Vbeta CDR3 sequencing of 120 to 150 peripheral blood samples (over 40 ophthalmopathy, 75 or so hyperthyroidism and some 17 progressor patients) is reported in the paper.

The sequencing here drew on peripheral blood mononuclear cells (PBMCs), taken at new diagnosis, from a patient treated with antithyroid drugs. The origin of this receptor is a woman aged 35-65 years with Graves disease. Donor details come from another sample of the same person, matched by shared clones. The receptor chain draws on TRBV12-3 or TRBV12-4 and TRBJ1-1; the D segment cannot be called with confidence. The sequenced DNA is TGTGCCAGCAGTTTTGTTACACTTGAAGCTTTCTTT. This yields the protein CASSFVTLEAFF.